A selection of T cell receptor beta chains follows, all from one sample in a study of identical twins. TCRdb itself ran the 5' RACE reads through MiXCR, one entry per CDR3 protein. The data contain 690,000 or so distinct CDR3 sequences, 8.5% to 9.5% of them singletons. These same data were also listed under a study on yellow fever vaccine responses in identical twins.

Sequenced material: PBMCs. The origin of the receptors is a woman aged 18-29 years in good health. The conserved cysteine and the conserved F or W are not part of the CDR3 here.

v_call,j_call,cdr3_aa
TRBV20-1,TRBJ2-1,SASGVRYNEQF
TRBV5-1,TRBJ2-7,ASSLAGGYSYEQY
TRBV18,TRBJ2-7,ASSRGQGYYEQY
TRBV5-1,TRBJ2-2,ASSTQLARSTGELF
TRBV7-2,TRBJ2-3,ASRRTGTDTQY
TRBV20-1,TRBJ2-3,SAISGTGTDTQY
TRBV30,TRBJ2-7,AWSAGTGRYEQY
TRBV28,TRBJ2-3,ASSLRSPDTQY
TRBV5-3,TRBJ2-3,ARSLVFGGSRTDTQY
TRBV6-1,TRBJ1-3,ASSTGGYRNTIY
TRBV29-1,TRBJ2-7,STAGTTSSYEQY
TRBV4-1,TRBJ1-4,ASSHLAGTGEKLF
TRBV4-1,TRBJ2-5,ASSQDETVETQY
TRBV27,TRBJ2-1,ASSPRGYFYNEQF
TRBV7-9,TRBJ2-1,ASSLSPTDNEQF
TRBV6-2/TRBV6-3,TRBJ1-1,ASIPGGQGITEAF
TRBV7-9,TRBJ2-5,ASSRLRGGQETQY
TRBV5-1,TRBJ2-3,ASSLGGTWTDTQY
TRBV2,TRBJ2-7,ASQPRGSYEQY
TRBV10-2,TRBJ2-5,ASSVWRDETQY
TRBV10-1,TRBJ1-2,ASSNPGLGYT
TRBV7-8,TRBJ2-5,ASSLGDSLQETQY